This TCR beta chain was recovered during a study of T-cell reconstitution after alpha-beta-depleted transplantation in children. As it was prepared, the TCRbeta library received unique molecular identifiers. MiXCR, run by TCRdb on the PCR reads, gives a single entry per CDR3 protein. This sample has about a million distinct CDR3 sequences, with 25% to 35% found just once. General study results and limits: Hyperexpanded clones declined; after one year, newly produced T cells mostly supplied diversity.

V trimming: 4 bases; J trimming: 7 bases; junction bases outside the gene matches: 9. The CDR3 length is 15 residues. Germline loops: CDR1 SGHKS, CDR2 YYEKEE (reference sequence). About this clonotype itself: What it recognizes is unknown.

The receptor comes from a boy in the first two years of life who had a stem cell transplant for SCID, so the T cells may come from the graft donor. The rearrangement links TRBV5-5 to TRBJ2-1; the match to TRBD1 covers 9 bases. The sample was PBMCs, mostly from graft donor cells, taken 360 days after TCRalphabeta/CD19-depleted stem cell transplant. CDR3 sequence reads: CASSTGTGFVNEQFF. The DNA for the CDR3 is TGTGCCAGCAGCACAGGGACAGGGTTTGTAAATGAGCAGTTCTTC.